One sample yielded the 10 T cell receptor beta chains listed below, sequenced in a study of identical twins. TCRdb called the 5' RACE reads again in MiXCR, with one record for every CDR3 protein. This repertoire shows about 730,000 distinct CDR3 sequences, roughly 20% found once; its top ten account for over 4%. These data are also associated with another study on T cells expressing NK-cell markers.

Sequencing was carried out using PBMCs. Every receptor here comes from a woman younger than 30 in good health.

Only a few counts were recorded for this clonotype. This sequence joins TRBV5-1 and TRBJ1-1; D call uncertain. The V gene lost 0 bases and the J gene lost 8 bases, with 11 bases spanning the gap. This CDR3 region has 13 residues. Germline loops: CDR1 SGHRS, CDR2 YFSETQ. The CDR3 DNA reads TGCGCCAGCAGCTTGGATCCGAAACTCGAAGCTTTCTTT. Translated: CASSLDPKLEAFF.

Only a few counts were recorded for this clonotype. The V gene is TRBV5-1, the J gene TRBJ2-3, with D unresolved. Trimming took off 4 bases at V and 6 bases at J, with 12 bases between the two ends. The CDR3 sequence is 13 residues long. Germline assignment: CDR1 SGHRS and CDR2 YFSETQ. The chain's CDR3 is CASSPASADTQYF. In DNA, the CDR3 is TGCGCCAGCAGCCCCGCCTCCGCTGATACGCAGTATTTT. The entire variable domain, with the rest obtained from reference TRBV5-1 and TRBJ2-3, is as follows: KAGVTQTPRYLIKTRGQQVTLSCSPISGHRSVSWYQQTPGQGLQFLFEYFSETQRNKGNFPGRFSGRQFSNSRSEMNVSTLELGDSALYLCASSPASADTQYFGPGTRLTVL.

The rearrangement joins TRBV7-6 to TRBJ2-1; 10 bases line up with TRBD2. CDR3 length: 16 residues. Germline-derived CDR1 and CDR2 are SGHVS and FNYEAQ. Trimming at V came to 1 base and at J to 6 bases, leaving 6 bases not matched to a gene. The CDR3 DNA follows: TGTGCCAGCAGCTTAGAGTCTAGCGGGAGAATCAATGAGCAGTTCTTC. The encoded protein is CASSLESSGRINEQFF.

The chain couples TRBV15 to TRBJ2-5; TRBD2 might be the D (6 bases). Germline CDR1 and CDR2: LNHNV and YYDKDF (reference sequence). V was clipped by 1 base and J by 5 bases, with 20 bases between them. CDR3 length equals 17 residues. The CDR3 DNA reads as TGTGCCACCAGCAGAGGAACTAGCACCCCTCGTAGGGAGACCCAGTACTTC. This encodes CATSRGTSTPRRETQYF.

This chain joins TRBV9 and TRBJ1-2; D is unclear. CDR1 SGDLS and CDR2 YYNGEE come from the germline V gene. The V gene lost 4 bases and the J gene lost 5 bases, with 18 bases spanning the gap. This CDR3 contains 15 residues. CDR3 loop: CASSLRSSSPYGYTF. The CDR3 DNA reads TGTGCCAGCAGCCTCCGGTCAAGTTCCCCTTATGGCTACACCTTC.

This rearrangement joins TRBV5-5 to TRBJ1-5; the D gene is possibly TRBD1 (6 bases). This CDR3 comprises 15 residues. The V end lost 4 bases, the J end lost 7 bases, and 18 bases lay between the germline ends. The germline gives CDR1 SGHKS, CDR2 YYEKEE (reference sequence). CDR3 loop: CASSDRDTPYQPQHF. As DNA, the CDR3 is TGTGCCAGCAGCGACCGGGACACTCCGTACCAGCCCCAGCATTTT.

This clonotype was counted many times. The CDR3 region is CSASRYDEQYF. The CDR3 bases are TGCAGTGCTAGCCGCTATGACGAGCAGTACTTC. This chain connects TRBV20-1 to TRBJ2-7; D is undetermined. Per germline, CDR1 DFQATT and CDR2 SNEGSKA (reference sequence). This CDR3 has 11 residues. V was pared by 3 bases and J by 5 bases, with 8 bases between.

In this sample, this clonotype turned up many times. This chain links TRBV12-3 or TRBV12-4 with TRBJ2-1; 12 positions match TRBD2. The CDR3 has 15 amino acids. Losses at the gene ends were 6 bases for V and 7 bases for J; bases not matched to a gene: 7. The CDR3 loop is CASSATSGGHNEQFF. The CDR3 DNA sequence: TGTGCCAGCAGCGCGACTAGCGGGGGACATAATGAGCAGTTCTTC.

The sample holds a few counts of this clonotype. CDR3 sequence (DNA): TGCAGTGCTAGGCGACTAGCGGGGATCAACTCCCGCACAGATACGCAGTATTTT. Its protein product is CSARRLAGINSRTDTQYF. The chain recombines TRBV20-1 with TRBJ2-3; TRBD2 agrees at 11 bases. The CDR3 length is 18 residues. Germline CDR1 and CDR2: DFQATT and SNEGSKA (reference sequence). The ends lost 3 bases at V and 1 base at J; junction bases unmatched: 12.

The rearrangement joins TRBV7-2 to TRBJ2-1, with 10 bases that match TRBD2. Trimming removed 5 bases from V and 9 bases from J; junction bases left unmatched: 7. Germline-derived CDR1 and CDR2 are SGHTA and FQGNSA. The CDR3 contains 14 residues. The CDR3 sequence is CASSPRTSGTEQFF. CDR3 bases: TGTGCCAGCAGCCCACGGACTAGCGGCACTGAGCAGTTCTTC.